This T cell receptor (beta chain) was documented in a study of CD8+ T cells in alopecia areata (dated by TCRdb to 2016 to 2018). Regarding the study in general: The treated patients, all with moderate-to-severe alopecia areata, were enrolled in an open-label pilot trial of oral tofacitinib given at 5 to 10 mg twice daily. Tofacitinib was administered for 6 to 18 months, and 6 months of follow-up off drug were then conducted to assess delayed response and recurrence. For the treated patients, the SALT score, which quantifies what percentage of scalp surface area is affected, served as the measure of disease severity. In both human patients and the C3H/HeJ mouse model, the study applied high-throughput TCRbeta sequencing to look at T cell clonal expansion in alopecia areata. On the human side, TCRbeta sequencing was run on scalp tissue and on sorted CD4+ and CD8+ peripheral blood T cells from healthy controls and from alopecia areata patients with either patchy or totalis/universalis disease. Biopsies were taken from tofacitinib-treated patients at baseline and at 4 and 24 weeks of treatment, and a later scalp biopsy was taken in several of the tofacitinib-treated patients. Scalp clonality was compared across normal scalp (n=4), patchy alopecia areata scalp (n=8), and alopecia totalis/universalis scalp (n=8). RNA was extracted with the PAXgene miRNA kit for fixed scalp, the miRNeasy kit for PBMCs, and the RNeasy kit for mouse skin. TCRbeta CDR3 regions were amplified by immunoSEQ multiplex PCR using 35 Vbeta forward and 13 Jbeta reverse primers. What the study reported, not specific to this receptor: Tofacitinib significantly lowered scalp clonality and the number of expanded CD8+ clones among the top 100 scalp clones. Shared TCR sequences between patients were less evident than in mice, which may be partly attributable to HLA diversity in the patient population. Lesional scalp, especially in alopecia totalis/universalis, showed higher clonality and more expanded CD8+ clones than normal scalp, suggesting antigenic drive. Unlike mouse skin, which is dominated by gammadelta T cells, normal human skin has resident alphabeta T cells that are also sequenced, and this complicates analysis of the scalp TCR repertoire. Many expanded lesional clones were found to persist in scalp and blood during tofacitinib treatment, and relapse after treatment cessation may be partly explained by this persistence. The treated cohort was small, with a single nonresponder, so links between baseline CD8+ expansion and response need larger studies.

This clone was seen only a few times. There is no known antigen for this receptor. Within one base of it there is no much larger clone, and no base qualities were kept. Libraries were made using the immunoSEQ multiplex PCR assay. To provide template for TCR sequencing, every sample had RNA extracted and reverse transcribed into cDNA. First-strand cDNA was synthesized with SuperScript III using a 2:1 mix of oligo-dT and random hexamers. A synthetic immune receptor repertoire was used to measure amplification bias, and any remaining bias was corrected computationally. From the authors' description of their analysis: Raw reads were preprocessed to remove errors, and CDR3 was defined according to IMGT conventions as the region from the conserved cysteine to phenylalanine. Clonality was calculated as 1 minus Shannon entropy normalized by log2 of the number of productive unique TCRs. Whether each scalp clone was CD4 or CD8 was inferred by checking scalp TCRbeta sequences against the CD4 and CD8 repertoires from sorted blood. TCRdb took over this immuneACCESS table, retaining in-frame rearrangements with V and J assigned. Such tables are incomplete; in checked studies, under half of the missing clones stem from an unresolved V gene, and the remainder is unexplained. V, J and clone size reflect that table, while D and trimming were determined from the DNA. In this sample the table shows about 90,000 clones, around 47% of which occur a single time. The top ten clonotypes cover 18% of the sample.

CDR1 SGDLS and CDR2 YYNGEE were looked up in the germline V gene. The CDR3, from cysteine to phenylalanine, totals 15 residues. Of the read, only the CDR3 DNA is kept; its 45 bases are in frame from base 1. The junction shows trimming of 4 bases on V and 3 bases on J, and the gene matches do not reach 8 bases of it. The sample's time point label, decoded: about 25 weeks on oral tofacitinib. The treatment or condition label of this sample denotes: oral pan-JAK inhibitor, 5-10 mg twice daily. From alopecia areata patients, peripheral blood was collected along with lesional scalp punch biopsies. PBMCs were isolated by density centrifugation and stained for CD3, CD4 and CD8, and CD4+ and CD8+ T cells were sorted on a FACSAria.

This sequence uses TRBV9 and TRBJ2-7, and TRBD1 matches 9 of the central bases. The receptor was derived from a human donor with alopecia areata. The sample in question was CD8+ T cells sorted from blood, obtained at week 24, from a patient treated with tofacitinib. In nucleotides, the sequence is TGTGCCAGCAGCTCGGGACAGGGTTTAGGCTACGAGCAGTACTTC. This yields the protein CASSSGQGLGYEQYF.